The 15 T cell receptor beta chains listed next were all sequenced from one sample in a study of tumor and adjacent non-tumor tissue in lung cancer. This sample's RNA came from whole unsorted tissue. This non-tumor lung sample came from over 3 cm beyond the tumor edge. TCRbeta libraries were built with three rounds of nested PCR, modified from ARM-PCR. TCRdb re-derived calls from the multiplex PCR reads in MiXCR, one entry per CDR3 protein. Of approximately 100,000 distinct CDR3 sequences listed, approximately 60% are singletons. The sequenced material came from distant non-tumor lung tissue. All receptors come from a man aged 25-45 years with non-small cell lung cancer.

At least ten counts were recorded for this clonotype. This chain connects TRBV20-1 to TRBJ1-2; D not certain. Germline CDR1 DFQATT, CDR2 SNEGSKA (reference sequence). The CDR3 extends over 14 amino acids. The V and J ends lost 3 bases and 4 bases respectively, with 15 bases between them. The CDR3 sequence is CSASETGLTYGYTF. In DNA form, the CDR3 reads TGCAGTGCTAGCGAGACCGGATTAACCTATGGCTACACCTTC.

This chain connects TRBV4-3 to TRBJ2-7; 8 bases match TRBD1. In germline, CDR1 is LGHNA, CDR2 YSLEER. With 7 bases clipped from V and 3 bases from J, the junction kept 14 bases outside the gene matches. The CDR3 is 16 amino acids. CDR3 sequence: CASNPALPDRGYEQYF. CDR3 nucleotide sequence: TGCGCCAGCAACCCCGCGCTTCCCGACAGGGGCTACGAGCAGTACTTC.

Concerning this clonotype itself: At one end, the junction sequence differs from germline, possibly due to a read error. This CDR3 is CTSSPGQVGSYEQYF. CDR3 in DNA: TGTACCAGCAGCCCGGGACAGGTGGGATCCTACGAGCAGTACTTC. The rearrangement uses TRBV14 and TRBJ2-7; 8 bases line up with TRBD1. The CDR3 sequence is 15 residues long. Per the germline V gene, CDR1 is SGHDN and CDR2 is FVKESK.

The J gene is TRBJ2-3, the V gene TRBV20-1, with D unresolved. The germline V and J ends were trimmed by 6 bases and 5 bases, with 18 bases remaining between them. The CDR3 extends over 14 amino acids. Germline V gene sequence: CDR1 DFQATT, CDR2 SNEGSKA (reference sequence). The CDR3 DNA reads as TGCAGTGCGGTAGGCGTACCAGTTCGAGATACGCAGTATTTT. Encoded protein: CSAVGVPVRDTQYF.

This clonotype is a singleton in its sample. A read error may account for a junction end that differs from germline. This chain links TRBV11-2 with TRBJ2-3; 10 bases line up with TRBD2. This CDR3 comprises 16 residues. The germline gives CDR1 SGHAT, CDR2 FQNNGV. The CDR3 bases are TGTGCCAGCAGCTCGGGACTAGCGAGAGGAATAGATACGCAATATTTT. Its translation: CASSSGLARGIDTQYF. The full variable domain, rest sourced from reference TRBV11-2 and TRBJ2-3, is EAGVAQSPRYKIIEKRQSVAFWCNPISGHATLYWYQQILGQGPKLLIQFQNNGVVDDSQLPKDRFSAERLKGVDSTLKIQPAKLEDSAVYLCASSSGLARGIDTQYFGPGTRLTVL.

Worth noting for this clonotype: A clone one base away is much larger, so this may be a read error. The chain employs TRBV6-5 and TRBJ2-3, with 10 bases fitting TRBD2. CDR1 and CDR2 (germline): MNHEY, SVGAGI. The CDR3 has 17 amino acids. The CDR3 region is CDSRFSSGSRATDTQYF. CDR3 coding DNA: TGTGACAGCAGGTTTTCTAGCGGGAGTAGGGCCACAGATACGCAGTATTTT.

This clonotype was seen only once. A much more abundant neighbour one base away suggests this may be a read error. V gene TRBV5-1 combines with J gene TRBJ1-1; the match to TRBD1 covers 8 bases. There are 14 residues in the CDR3. Germline V gene data show CDR1 as SGHRS and CDR2 as YFSETQ. The V and J ends lost 4 bases and 5 bases, in that order; junction bases with no gene match: 7. CDR3 nucleotide sequence: TGCGCCAGCAGCATCGCAGGGGGCCTTACTGAAGCTTTCTTT. It specifies CASSIAGGLTEAFF.

This clonotype was observed a handful of times. With a much larger clone just one base away, this may be a read error. The V and J genes are TRBV20-1 and TRBJ2-1, with TRBD2 matching over 9 bases. V gave up 7 bases and J gave up 8 bases; unmatched junction bases: 12. CDR1 is DFQATT, CDR2 SNEGSKA, per germline (reference sequence). This CDR3 has 14 amino acids. The CDR3 DNA is TGCAGTGTTGGATCGATCTTAGCGGGAGATGAGCAGTTCTTC. Protein: CSVGSILAGDEQFF.

The V call is TRBV7-3, the J call TRBJ2-3; tentatively, D is TRBD2 (5 bases). This CDR3 region has 16 residues. Germline V gives CDR1 SGHTA, CDR2 FQGTGA. V lost 9 bases to trimming and J lost 0 bases, with 19 bases between them. CDR3 region: CASSRKGLASTDTQYF. Here the CDR3 DNA reads TGTGCCAGTAGCCGCAAAGGTCTAGCTAGCACAGATACGCAGTATTTT.

This sequence joins TRBV6-2 or TRBV6-3 and TRBJ1-4; 7 nucleotides align to TRBD1. The CDR3 is made up of 16 amino acids. Germline trimming cut 4 bases from V and 2 bases from J; bases unmatched to any gene: 7. Germline V gives CDR1 MNHEY, CDR2 SVGEGT. CDR3 sequence: CASSCERGRTNEKLFF. CDR3 nucleotide sequence: TGTGCCAGCAGTTGCGAAAGGGGGCGGACTAATGAAAAACTGTTTTTT.

About this clonotype: Here the CDR3 omits its conserved ending phenylalanine or tryptophan, so a read error is the likely source. The genes are TRBV6-5 and TRBJ2-2, with unresolved D. The CDR3 has 14 residues. The germline gives CDR1 MNHEY, CDR2 SVGAGI. The CDR3 protein is CASSYGANTWELFS. The DNA of the CDR3 is TGTGCCAGCAGTTACGGTGCGAACACCTGGGAGCTGTTTTCT.

This clonotype came up a few times. The chain uses TRBV20-1 and TRBJ1-2; maybe TRBD1 (5 bases). The CDR3 consists of 14 residues. Trimming stripped 2 bases from V and 4 bases from J, with 14 bases between. CDR1 and CDR2 from the germline V gene are DFQATT and SNEGSKA (reference sequence). As DNA, the CDR3 is TGCAGTGCTAGAAGCAGGGCTGGTGGCTATGGCTACACCTTC. This encodes CSARSRAGGYGYTF.

Note on this clonotype: Being one base from a much bigger clone, this may be a read error. This CDR3 is missing its conserved last phenylalanine or tryptophan, likely due to a read error. The CDR3 spells CDSSDTSHNEQFL. The CDR3 DNA reads TGTGACAGCAGTGACACTAGTCACAATGAGCAGTTCCTC. The chain recombines TRBV6-2 or TRBV6-3 with TRBJ2-1; D is possibly TRBD2 (5 bases). CDR1 and CDR2 from the germline V gene are MNHEY and SVGEGT. The CDR3 has 13 amino acids.

The CDR3 reads CIVLAEASNEQYF. In DNA form, the CDR3 reads TGCATCGTCCTAGCGGAGGCTTCGAACGAGCAGTACTTC. V gene TRBV29-1 combines with J gene TRBJ2-7; 7 positions match TRBD2. The CDR3 has 13 amino acids. Germline V gives CDR1 SQVTM, CDR2 ANQGSEA.

CDR3: CASSGGISYQETQYF. CDR3 sequence (DNA): TGTGCCAGCAGCGGAGGGATCTCGTACCAAGAGACCCAGTACTTC. The chain is built from TRBV5-6 and TRBJ2-5; TRBD2 is a possible D gene (6 bases). Trimming stripped 4 bases from V and 0 bases from J, with 13 bases between. This CDR3 is built from 15 residues. CDR1 and CDR2 from the germline V gene are SGHDT and YYEEEE.